One sample yielded the 29 T cell receptor beta chains listed below, sequenced in a study of blood T cells in healthy people across ages. The use of a sample-barcoded 5' primer and a J-beta primer mix characterized a second PCR of about 7 to 12 cycles. TCRdb independently ran MiXCR on the 5' RACE reads; one entry per CDR3 protein. The top ten hold around 13% of the sample, which has under 1,000,000 distinct CDR3 sequences, under 40% seen once. What was sequenced was blood. All receptors come from a man younger than 30 in good health.

This clonotype was detected a few times. The chain recombines TRBV21-1 with TRBJ1-2; TRBD1, the table's D call, lacks a check against the DNA. TRBV21-1 is assigned pseudogene status. There are 15 residues in the CDR3. The CDR3 region has the DNA TGTGCCAGCAGCACCTCAGGGGAAACCCCCCAGGGCTACACCTTC. It codes for CASSTSGETPQGYTF.

This clonotype was counted at least ten times. The genes are TRBV6-6 and TRBJ2-5; 9 bases align to TRBD2. CDR3 size: 16 residues. Germline loops: CDR1 MNHNY, CDR2 SVGAGI (reference sequence). V lost 2 bases, J lost 5 bases, and 9 bases stayed unmatched. In DNA, the CDR3 is TGTGCCAGCAGTTACGGCGGGGGGGTAAATGGTGAGACCCAGTACTTC. The encoded protein is CASSYGGGVNGETQYF.

The V gene is TRBV27, the J gene TRBJ1-1, with 9 bases aligning to TRBD1. The CDR3 is 15 residues long. Germline V gene data show CDR1 as MNHEY and CDR2 as SMNVEV (reference sequence). With 6 bases clipped from V and 4 bases from J, the junction kept 9 bases outside the gene matches. CDR3 in amino acids: CASSLTGGRSTEAFF. In nucleotides, the CDR3 is TGTGCCAGCAGCCTAACAGGGGGCAGGAGCACTGAAGCTTTCTTT.

Of note for this clonotype: Compared with germline, one end of the junction differs, possibly owing to a read error. J is TRBJ1-1 and V is TRBV11-2, with D uncertain. The CDR3 is made up of 11 amino acids. The germline gives CDR1 SGHAT, CDR2 FQNNGV. The CDR3 reads CASGLDTEAFF. The DNA of the CDR3 is TGTGCCAGCGGCTTAGACACTGAAGCTTTCTTT.

The V call is TRBV20-1, the J call TRBJ2-3; possible D gene TRBD1, 5 bases. CDR3 length equals 15 residues. Deletions cut 2 bases from V and 0 bases from J, with 12 bases between. CDR1 and CDR2 (germline): DFQATT, SNEGSKA (reference sequence). The CDR3 DNA sequence: TGCAGTGCTAGATCCAGGGTGGTTAGCACAGATACGCAGTATTTT. As protein: CSARSRVVSTDTQYF.

This sequence joins TRBV5-1 and TRBJ1-1, with D possibly TRBD1 on 6 matching bases. The V end lost 0 bases, the J end lost 6 bases, and 12 bases lay between the germline ends. This CDR3 spans 14 amino acids. Germline values: CDR1 SGHRS, CDR2 YFSETQ. The CDR3 loop reads CASSLARGSAEAFF. CDR3 coding DNA: TGCGCCAGCAGCTTGGCCAGGGGAAGTGCTGAAGCTTTCTTT.

This clonotype occurred a few times. The chain couples TRBV20-1 to TRBJ1-6, with TRBD1 identical over 7 bases. Germline loops: CDR1 DFQATT, CDR2 SNEGSKA (reference sequence). V dropped 4 bases and J dropped 5; count of bases not matched to a gene: 8. The CDR3 has 15 residues. The CDR3 reads CSATNPRGDNSPLHF. DNA for the CDR3: TGCAGTGCTACCAACCCCAGGGGGGATAATTCACCCCTCCACTTT.

This clonotype was observed many times. This chain uses TRBV20-1 with TRBJ2-1; D might be TRBD1 (5 bases). The germline CDR1 and CDR2 sequences are DFQATT and SNEGSKA (reference sequence). V lost 6 bases to trimming and J lost 5 bases, with 14 bases between them. This CDR3 is 13 amino acids long. CDR3 loop: CSARPSGNNEQFF. The CDR3 DNA follows: TGCAGTGCCCGGCCTTCAGGGAACAATGAGCAGTTCTTC.

This clonotype was found a few times. This chain uses TRBV5-1 with TRBJ2-3; no definite D call. The CDR3 totals 14 residues. The ends were cut back, 4 bases at V and 2 bases at J, with 11 bases in the middle. Germline V lookup: CDR1 SGHRS, CDR2 YFSETQ. In DNA form, the CDR3 reads TGCGCCAGCAGCCCTGGTTGGACCACAGATACGCAGTATTTT. This encodes CASSPGWTTDTQYF.

In this sample, this clonotype turned up once. The chain is built from TRBV6-5 and TRBJ1-4; D remains ambiguous. This CDR3 has 15 residues. The germline CDR1 and CDR2 sequences are MNHEY and SVGAGI. V gave up 2 bases and J gave up 4 bases, with 11 bases separating them. CDR3 coding DNA: TGTGCCAGCAGTTACCGAGCGGTGGGTAATGAAAAACTGTTTTTT. Amino acid sequence: CASSYRAVGNEKLFF.

J is TRBJ2-2 and V is TRBV7-9, with TRBD1 matching 9 bases. Germline V gives CDR1 SEHNR, CDR2 FQNEAQ (reference sequence). Unmatched junction bases numbered 9, after V lost 5 bases and J lost 5 bases. The CDR3 is made up of 16 amino acids. The CDR3 sequence is CASSNGQGFDTGELFF. The CDR3 nucleotides read TGTGCCAGCAGCAATGGACAGGGGTTCGATACCGGGGAGCTGTTTTTT.

The genes are TRBV7-9 and TRBJ1-1; 7 bases agree with TRBD1. After removal of 1 base from V and 1 base from J, the junction contained 6 bases not matched to a gene. Germline CDR1 reads SEHNR; CDR2 reads FQNEAQ (reference sequence). This CDR3 has 16 amino acids. In nucleotides, the CDR3 is TGTGCCAGCAGCTTAGGGGAGGGGGCGTGGAACACTGAAGCTTTCTTT. This translates into CASSLGEGAWNTEAFF.

The genes are TRBV25-1 and TRBJ2-3; D not certain. Per germline, CDR1 MGHDK and CDR2 SYGVNS. The length of the CDR3 is 14 residues. V dropped 6 bases and J dropped 2 bases, with 12 bases sitting between them. Written as DNA, the CDR3 is TGTGCCAGCAGCGAAAGGTCCTACACAGATACGCAGTATTTT. Its protein is CASSERSYTDTQYF.

Regarding this clonotype: Just one base apart from a much larger clone, this may be a read error. The chain combines TRBV4-2 with TRBJ2-7; D is uncertain. Looked up from germline, CDR1 is LGHNA and CDR2 is YNFKEQ. The CDR3 totals 16 residues. The CDR3 nucleotides are TGTGTCAGCAGCCAAGATCGAGCAGGCTCCTACAATGAGCAGTACTTC. Residues: CVSSQDRAGSYNEQYF.

This clonotype was observed a handful of times. The chain joins TRBV6-6 to TRBJ1-5; D might be TRBD1 (5 bases). The CDR3 extends over 16 amino acids. Germline V gene lookup returns CDR1 MNHNY and CDR2 SVGAGI (reference sequence). The germline V and J ends were trimmed by 7 bases and 2 bases, with 18 bases remaining between them. The CDR3 DNA reads as TGTGCCAGCACCGTATCTCAGGGTGTCGGCAATCAGCCCCAGCATTTT. As protein: CASTVSQGVGNQPQHF.

This clonotype appeared once. The V and J genes are TRBV27 and TRBJ1-5, with unresolved D. Trimming shortened V by 2 bases and J by 4 bases, and 12 bases separated the two germline ends. The CDR3 totals 15 residues. Germline lookup yields CDR1 MNHEY and CDR2 SMNVEV (reference sequence). The CDR3 spells CASSLRGAKNQPQHF. The CDR3 DNA reads TGTGCCAGCAGTTTACGGGGAGCAAAAAATCAGCCCCAGCATTTT.

This clonotype turned up a few times. V is TRBV6-5 and J is TRBJ1-6; D may be TRBD1 (6 bases). From germline, CDR1 is MNHEY and CDR2 SVGAGI. The CDR3 has 14 amino acids. The ends were cut back, 6 bases at V and 6 bases at J, with 12 bases in the middle. CDR3: CASRTQGSNSPLHF. DNA for the CDR3: TGTGCCAGCAGAACTCAGGGGAGTAATTCACCCCTCCACTTT.

There are a few counts of this clonotype. V usage is TRBV12-3 or TRBV12-4 and J usage is TRBJ1-2; no clear D. The CDR3 totals 13 residues. V lost 5 bases to trimming and J lost 8 bases, with 15 bases between them. CDR3 loop: CASSAPGRRGYTF. The CDR3 bases are TGTGCCAGCAGTGCCCCCGGACGTCGAGGCTACACCTTC.

The rearrangement uses TRBV12-3 or TRBV12-4 and TRBJ2-2; TRBD1 agrees at 8 bases. The J segment lost 7 bases and the V segment lost 6 bases, leaving 7 bases of the junction unmatched. The CDR3 runs to 14 residues. DNA of the CDR3: TGTGCCAGCAGGGTACAGGGGGAATACGGGGAGCTGTTTTTT. This translates into CASRVQGEYGELFF.

At least ten counts were recorded for this clonotype. The CDR3 protein is CASSPWGVEGGDTQYF. CDR3 bases: TGCGCCAGCAGCCCCTGGGGTGTTGAAGGGGGGGATACGCAGTATTTT. V is TRBV4-3 and J is TRBJ2-3; D might be TRBD1 or TRBD2, each matching 6 bases. V gave up 4 bases and J gave up 6 bases, with 20 bases separating them. CDR1 and CDR2 (germline): LGHNA, YSLEER. The CDR3 is 16 residues long.

The CDR3 region is CATSAKSGTGATDTQYF. CDR3 bases: TGTGCCACCAGTGCCAAATCCGGGACAGGGGCGACAGATACGCAGTATTTT. This chain joins TRBV24-1 and TRBJ2-3; 10 bases are a match to TRBD1. Looked up from germline, CDR1 is KGHDR and CDR2 is SFDVKD. The CDR3 consists of 17 residues. The junction had 10 bases not matched to a gene; V was cut back by 5 bases and J by 3 bases.

The rearrangement uses TRBV7-2 and TRBJ2-2, with 8 bases identical to TRBD2. After removal of 5 bases from V and 1 base from J, the junction contained 6 bases not matched to a gene. Germline CDR1 SGHTA, CDR2 FQGNSA. The CDR3 contains 16 residues. In DNA form, the CDR3 reads TGTGCCAGCAGCCCCCGCCTAGCGGGGAACACCGGGGAGCTGTTTTTT. Translating gives CASSPRLAGNTGELFF.

The chain has TRBV6-2 or TRBV6-3 and TRBJ2-1; 8 bases match TRBD1. With V trimmed by 6 bases and J by 9 bases, 10 bases remained unmatched. The CDR3 extends over 14 amino acids. Germline CDR1 is MNHEY and CDR2 is SVGEGT. CDR3 bases: TGTGCCAGCAGCCCGGGACAGGCTTTCCGTGAGCAGTTCTTC. Protein product: CASSPGQAFREQFF.

V is TRBV9 and J is TRBJ2-7; TRBD1 is a possible D gene (6 bases). The length of the CDR3 is 15 residues. Germline V gene sequence: CDR1 SGDLS, CDR2 YYNGEE. Trimming left V 3 bases short and J 2 bases short, with 15 bases between. CDR3 DNA sequence: TGTGCCAGCAGCGGGGGTACAGGGAATCCCTACGAGCAGTACTTC. Protein: CASSGGTGNPYEQYF.

Regarding this clonotype: The junction does not match germline at one end; this may be a read error. The chain employs TRBV29-1 and TRBJ2-1; 10 bases are shared with TRBD2. Germline-derived CDR1 and CDR2 are SQVTM and ANQGSEA. CDR3 length: 16 amino acids. As DNA, the CDR3 is TGCAGCGTAGAAGGGGCAAGGCTAGCGGGGGACAATGAGCAGTTCTTC. Protein: CSVEGARLAGDNEQFF.

This sequence joins TRBV10-3 and TRBJ2-5; 7 bases agree with TRBD1. This CDR3 spans 13 amino acids. CDR1 is ENHRY, CDR2 SYGVKD, per germline. With V trimmed by 2 bases and J by 9 bases, 6 bases remained unmatched. CDR3 sequence reads: CAISEPGTAPQYF. The CDR3 nucleotides read TGTGCCATCAGTGAGCCCGGGACAGCTCCCCAGTACTTC.

This clonotype was counted at least ten times. The chain employs TRBV20-1 and TRBJ2-7; D is perhaps TRBD1 or TRBD2 (5 bases each). Germline V gene lookup returns CDR1 DFQATT and CDR2 SNEGSKA (reference sequence). Trimming removed 4 bases at V and 1 base at J, with 8 bases between. The length of the CDR3 is 12 residues. This chain's CDR3 is CSAMGPSYEQYF. CDR3 nucleotides: TGCAGTGCTATGGGACCATCCTACGAGCAGTACTTC.

In this sample, this clonotype turned up many times. This chain uses TRBV20-1 with TRBJ2-5; D is unclear. The CDR3 extends over 13 amino acids. Germline V gene sequence: CDR1 DFQATT, CDR2 SNEGSKA (reference sequence). Trimming stripped 5 bases from V and 1 base from J, with 11 bases between. CDR3 residues: CSARMRGQETQYF. The CDR3 DNA is TGCAGTGCTCGTATGAGAGGCCAAGAGACCCAGTACTTC.

This clonotype was observed once. V and J are TRBV10-3 and TRBJ1-4; 8 bases align to TRBD1. This CDR3 has 14 residues. The germline V gene encodes CDR1 ENHRY and CDR2 SYGVKD. The ends lost 6 bases at V and 7 bases at J; junction bases unmatched: 7. CDR3 DNA: TGTGCCATCAGGGTGACAGGGGATGGTGAAAAACTGTTTTTT. Its translation: CAIRVTGDGEKLFF.